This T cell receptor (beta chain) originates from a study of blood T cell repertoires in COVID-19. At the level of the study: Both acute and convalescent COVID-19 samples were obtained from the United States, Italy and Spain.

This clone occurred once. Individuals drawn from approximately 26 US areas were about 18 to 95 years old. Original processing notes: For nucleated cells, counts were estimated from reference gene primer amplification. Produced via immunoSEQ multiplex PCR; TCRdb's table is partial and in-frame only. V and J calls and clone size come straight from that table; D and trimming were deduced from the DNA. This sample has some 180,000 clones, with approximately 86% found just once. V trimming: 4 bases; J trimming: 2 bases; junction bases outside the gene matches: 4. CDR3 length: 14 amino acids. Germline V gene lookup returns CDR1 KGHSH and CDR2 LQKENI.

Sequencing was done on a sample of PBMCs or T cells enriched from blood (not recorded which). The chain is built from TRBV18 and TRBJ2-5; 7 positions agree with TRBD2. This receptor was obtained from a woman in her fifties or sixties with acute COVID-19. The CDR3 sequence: CASSRSSGQETQYF. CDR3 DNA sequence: TGTGCCAGCTCACGATCTAGCGGTCAAGAGACCCAGTACTTC.